Listed below are T cell receptor beta chains from one sample, sequenced in a study of blood T cell repertoires in COVID-19. Assay: immunoSEQ multiplex PCR; the TCRdb copy retains only in-frame clones and omits some. Counted here are about 140,000 clones, around 78% occurring once; the ten biggest clones make up approximately 4.5%. The sequencing sample was made of peripheral blood. The origin of the receptors is an elderly woman with active or convalescent COVID-19. Both conserved end residues are part of each CDR3. The D gene is left open where the match is weak. Clone size is stated in some rows and not others, as once, few, many or a class when expanded.

size	J	D	V	DNA	CDR3
.	TRBJ1-2	TRBD1	TRBV2	TGTGCCAGGCAGGGGGCGCGGGGTGGCTACACCTTC	CARQGARGGYTF
.	TRBJ1-3	TRBD1	TRBV30	TGTGCCTGGGGACAGGGATTAAGCTCTGGAAACACCATATATTTT	CAWGQGLSSGNTIYF
.	TRBJ1-1	.	TRBV5-1	TGCGCCAGCAGCTTGGTTGGACAGCTAAACATGAACACTGAAGCTTTCTTT	CASSLVGQLNMNTEAFF
.	TRBJ2-7	TRBD1	TRBV7-9	TGTGCCAGCAGCCTCGGGTGGGACAGGGGTGACGAGCAGTACTTC	CASSLGWDRGDEQYF
once	TRBJ2-5	.	TRBV5-1	TGCGCCAGCAGCGACCGGACACTCGGAAAGGAGACCCAGTACTTC	CASSDRTLGKETQYF
once	TRBJ1-6	.	TRBV2	TGTGCCAGCAGTGAGACGGGGGGCGCAGGTAATTCACCCCTCCACTTT	CASSETGGAGNSPLHF
medium-sized	TRBJ2-7	.	TRBV4-1	TGCGCCAGCAGCCAAGTAAGTGGGGGCCCCCGCGAGCAGTACTTC	CASSQVSGGPREQYF
.	TRBJ2-1	TRBD2	TRBV4-2	TGTGCCAGCAGCTCCCAGACTAGCCGGTCCTACAATGAGCAGTTCTTC	CASSSQTSRSYNEQFF
.	TRBJ2-2	.	TRBV6-5	TGTGCCAGCAGAGTATCGGGGGTCCCCGGGGAGCTGTTTTTT	CASRVSGVPGELFF
.	TRBJ2-7	TRBD1	TRBV28	TGTGCCAGCAGGCCCCGGACAGGGACTTCATACGAGCAGTACTTC	CASRPRTGTSYEQYF
.	TRBJ2-1	.	TRBV18	TGTGCCAGCTCACCGAAAGGGGGGGCCTTTGAGCAGTTCTTC	CASSPKGGAFEQFF
.	TRBJ1-1	TRBD1	TRBV29-1	TGCAGCGACATCAGGGGGCCGAACACTGAAGCTTTCTTT	CSDIRGPNTEAFF
.	TRBJ2-7	.	TRBV4-3	TGCGCCAGCAGCCAAGAACCCGGGACCTACGAGCAGTACTTC	CASSQEPGTYEQYF
.	TRBJ1-2	TRBD1	TRBV10-3	TGTGCCATCAGTCCGGGACAGCCAGGTAGCTATGGCTACACCTTC	CAISPGQPGSYGYTF
once	TRBJ1-5	TRBD1	TRBV28	TGTGCCAGCAGTTCCTCGACAGGGCATCAGCCCCAGCATTTT	CASSSSTGHQPQHF
many	TRBJ2-7	TRBD2	TRBV11-2	TGTGCCAGCACGGACAGGGATACTAGCGGGGGATTCTACGAGCAGTACTTC	CASTDRDTSGGFYEQYF
.	TRBJ1-1	TRBD1	TRBV7-9	TGTGCCGCCTCCGGGACAGGCCTCAGAGGCACTGAAGCTTTCTTT	CAASGTGLRGTEAFF
few	TRBJ2-5	TRBD2	TRBV11-2	TGTGCCAGCAGCTTAGGTGTTCTAGCGGGTCGAGAGACCCAGTACTTC	CASSLGVLAGRETQYF
.	TRBJ2-7	.	TRBV6-1	TGTGCCAGCACCGACGGAGCCGGGTCCTACGAGCAGTACTTC	CASTDGAGSYEQYF
few	TRBJ1-6	TRBD1	TRBV9	TGTGCCAGCAGCCCCAACGTGGGGACAGGTACTTCACCCCTCCACTTT	CASSPNVGTGTSPLHF
few	TRBJ2-1	TRBD1	TRBV7-7	TGTGCTAGCAGCTTAGGGAGGGGACAGGGGGTCGACAATGAGCAGTTCTTC	CASSLGRGQGVDNEQFF
.	TRBJ1-2	TRBD1	TRBV4-1	TGCGCCAGCAGGCCCGGACAGGACAGGAGATATGGCTACACCTTC	CASRPGQDRRYGYTF
.	TRBJ2-6	TRBD2	TRBV19	TGTGCCAGTAGCCCGGGGGGACTTGGGGCCAACGTCCTGACTTTC	CASSPGGLGANVLTF
once	TRBJ2-1	TRBD1	TRBV10-3	TGTGCCATCAGTCCCCCCGGGACAGGGATGATGAGTGAGCAGTTCTTC	CAISPPGTGMMSEQFF
.	TRBJ1-4	.	TRBV2	TGTGCCAGCAGTGGTCCGTTCGCAACTAATGAAAAACTGTTTTTT	CASSGPFATNEKLFF
.	TRBJ2-7	.	TRBV11-3	TGTGCCAGCAGCTTAGGTGACACAGGGTATGTGGAGTTC	CASSLGDTGYVEF
few	TRBJ2-7	.	TRBV7-9	TGTGCCAGCAGTTACCGACTAGACGAGCAGTACTTC	CASSYRLDEQYF
.	TRBJ1-2	.	TRBV5-1	TGCGCCAGCAGCTTTTCACAAAACTATGGCTACACCTTC	CASSFSQNYGYTF
.	TRBJ1-1	TRBD1	TRBV11-2	TGTGCCAGCAGCTTAGCAAGGGGGCGAAACACTGAAGCTTTCTTT	CASSLARGRNTEAFF
.	TRBJ2-5	.	TRBV15	TGTGCCACCAGCAGTATGTGGGGGCAGGGGGAGACCCAGTACTTC	CATSSMWGQGETQYF
once	TRBJ2-7	TRBD1	TRBV4-2	TGTGCCAGCAGCCATAACTGGGGGACAGGGAGTGAGCAGTACTTC	CASSHNWGTGSEQYF
.	TRBJ2-1	.	TRBV18	TGTGCCAGCTCACCGATGATAGGCACTAGCAAGGGCAATGAGCAGTTCTTC	CASSPMIGTSKGNEQFF
.	TRBJ1-2	.	TRBV6-5	TGTGCCAGCAGTTTTATACACAGGGTCCATTATGGCTACACCTTC	CASSFIHRVHYGYTF
.	TRBJ2-7	.	TRBV5-1	TGCGCCAGCAGCTTGGGGCTGGGCAGGGCGGCCCACGAGCAGTACTTC	CASSLGLGRAAHEQYF
once	TRBJ1-2	.	TRBV2	TGTGCCAGCAATCGTGAGGCGGTGATACCGGGAGGCTACACCTTC	CASNREAVIPGGYTF
once	TRBJ1-1	.	TRBV5-8	TGTGCCAGCAGCTTGCTTAATGAAGCTTTCTTT	CASSLLNEAFF
.	TRBJ1-3	.	TRBV27	TGTGCCAGCAGCCCACAGGGCCGGCGAAACACCATATATTTT	CASSPQGRRNTIYF
.	TRBJ1-1	.	TRBV28	TGTGCCAGCAGCCCTGCGGGGAGGGTCGCTTTCTTT	CASSPAGRVAFF
once	TRBJ2-3	TRBD1	TRBV19	TGTGCCAGTAGTTCGGACAGGTACACAGATACGCAGTATTTT	CASSSDRYTDTQYF
.	TRBJ2-1	TRBD2	TRBV19	TGTGCCAGTAGTATAGCGGGAGGGGCCTACAATGAGCAGTTCTTC	CASSIAGGAYNEQFF
.	TRBJ2-6	.	TRBV20-1	TGCAGTGCTAGTCAGACTGGGGCCAACGTCCTGACTTTC	CSASQTGANVLTF
.	TRBJ2-1	.	TRBV28	TGTGCCAGCAGTTTACCGGGACTGAGAAACAATGAGCAGTTCTTC	CASSLPGLRNNEQFF
.	TRBJ1-5	.	TRBV2	TGTGCCAGCAGTGAACCCAGGGCTAGCAATCAGCCCCAGCATTTT	CASSEPRASNQPQHF
once	TRBJ2-6	.	TRBV7-8	TGTGCCAGCAGCTTGAACAGGGCGGTCGGGGCCAACGTCCTGACTTTC	CASSLNRAVGANVLTF
.	TRBJ1-1	TRBD1	TRBV11-2	TGTGCCAGCAGCCAACCGACAGGGGTGAACACTGAAGCTTTCTTT	CASSQPTGVNTEAFF